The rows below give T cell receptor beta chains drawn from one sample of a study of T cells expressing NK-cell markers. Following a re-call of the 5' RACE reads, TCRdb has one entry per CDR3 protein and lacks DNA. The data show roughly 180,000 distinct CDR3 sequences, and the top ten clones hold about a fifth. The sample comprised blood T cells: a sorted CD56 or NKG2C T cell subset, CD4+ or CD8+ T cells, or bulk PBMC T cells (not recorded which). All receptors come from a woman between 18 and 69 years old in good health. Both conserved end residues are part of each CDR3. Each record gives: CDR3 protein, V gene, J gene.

cdr3_aa: CAISPPGSGGEQYF; v_call: TRBV10-3; j_call: TRBJ2-7
cdr3_aa: CASSLAGQGSYNEQFF; v_call: TRBV7-2; j_call: TRBJ2-1
cdr3_aa: CSAGTLNQPQHF; v_call: TRBV20-1; j_call: TRBJ1-5
cdr3_aa: CASSLQREAHEQYF; v_call: TRBV27; j_call: TRBJ2-7
cdr3_aa: CASSFRPGPPLHF; v_call: TRBV12-3/TRBV12-4; j_call: TRBJ1-6
cdr3_aa: CASSGIRGGARAQFF; v_call: TRBV9; j_call: TRBJ2-1
cdr3_aa: CASSLKDGRAYSGANVLTF; v_call: TRBV9; j_call: TRBJ2-6
cdr3_aa: CASSQSAAGKGSPLHF; v_call: TRBV3-1; j_call: TRBJ1-6
cdr3_aa: CASSLAEINIQYF; v_call: TRBV7-9; j_call: TRBJ2-4
cdr3_aa: CASSPPLGESSYEQYF; v_call: TRBV7-8; j_call: TRBJ2-7
cdr3_aa: CASSLGQKEKLFF; v_call: TRBV7-8; j_call: TRBJ1-4
cdr3_aa: CSARDWSSTEAKNIQYF; v_call: TRBV20-1; j_call: TRBJ2-4
cdr3_aa: CASSDRTPNSNQPQHF; v_call: TRBV6-1; j_call: TRBJ1-5
cdr3_aa: CASSLAGGVRPQHF; v_call: TRBV12-3/TRBV12-4; j_call: TRBJ1-5
cdr3_aa: CASSLDRQGGTEAFF; v_call: TRBV5-1; j_call: TRBJ1-1
cdr3_aa: CASSARQPQHF; v_call: TRBV18; j_call: TRBJ1-5
cdr3_aa: CASSLAQPTGQDTQYF; v_call: TRBV5-1; j_call: TRBJ2-3
cdr3_aa: CASSPGYGNEQFF; v_call: TRBV5-5; j_call: TRBJ2-1
cdr3_aa: CSAREAVGANTGELFF; v_call: TRBV20-1; j_call: TRBJ2-2
cdr3_aa: CASSPPGQRYGEQYF; v_call: TRBV18; j_call: TRBJ2-7
cdr3_aa: CASSYGLASANEQFF; v_call: TRBV6-5; j_call: TRBJ2-1
cdr3_aa: CSARGRTGQGIFNEQFF; v_call: TRBV20-1; j_call: TRBJ2-1
cdr3_aa: CASSQSDQGLYGYTF; v_call: TRBV4-1; j_call: TRBJ1-2
cdr3_aa: CASSTYTGGGEAFF; v_call: TRBV4-2; j_call: TRBJ1-1
cdr3_aa: CASSADVAYEQYF; v_call: TRBV7-2; j_call: TRBJ2-7
cdr3_aa: CASSSGLDSTDTQYF; v_call: TRBV5-1; j_call: TRBJ2-3
cdr3_aa: CSASTPRGVYNEQFF; v_call: TRBV20-1; j_call: TRBJ2-1
cdr3_aa: CAIKGLSTDTQYF; v_call: TRBV10-3; j_call: TRBJ2-3
cdr3_aa: CSVGRQGMGTDTQYF; v_call: TRBV29-1; j_call: TRBJ2-3
cdr3_aa: CASSPGTGGEPLHF; v_call: TRBV7-8; j_call: TRBJ1-6
cdr3_aa: CASSDPGASKNIQYF; v_call: TRBV2; j_call: TRBJ2-4
cdr3_aa: CASSAAGSGGYQETQYF; v_call: TRBV9; j_call: TRBJ2-5
cdr3_aa: CASSLLTGATGELFF; v_call: TRBV7-3; j_call: TRBJ2-2
cdr3_aa: CASSWGTDPPPGYTF; v_call: TRBV5-1; j_call: TRBJ1-2
cdr3_aa: CSALDRTYEKLFF; v_call: TRBV29-1; j_call: TRBJ1-4
cdr3_aa: CASTETLSYEQYF; v_call: TRBV6-1; j_call: TRBJ2-7
cdr3_aa: CASSFIGDEAFF; v_call: TRBV12-3/TRBV12-4; j_call: TRBJ1-1
cdr3_aa: CASSETGQGSSYEQYF; v_call: TRBV12-3/TRBV12-4; j_call: TRBJ2-7
cdr3_aa: CASSFTANTEAFF; v_call: TRBV12-3/TRBV12-4; j_call: TRBJ1-1
cdr3_aa: CASTPGQSSGNYEQYF; v_call: TRBV5-1; j_call: TRBJ2-7
cdr3_aa: CASSRTLMTASYNSPLHF; v_call: TRBV4-2; j_call: TRBJ1-6
cdr3_aa: CASSSRLAKNIQYF; v_call: TRBV6-5; j_call: TRBJ2-4
cdr3_aa: CASSLAINTEAFF; v_call: TRBV12-3/TRBV12-4; j_call: TRBJ1-1
cdr3_aa: CSARQGPRNEQFF; v_call: TRBV20-1; j_call: TRBJ2-1
cdr3_aa: CASSARPADTYEQYF; v_call: TRBV2; j_call: TRBJ2-7
cdr3_aa: CASSQVRTYEQYF; v_call: TRBV4-2; j_call: TRBJ2-7
cdr3_aa: CASSRDTDYGYTF; v_call: TRBV5-1; j_call: TRBJ1-2
cdr3_aa: CASSQIRLAGAHEQYF; v_call: TRBV3-1; j_call: TRBJ2-7
cdr3_aa: CASSQAGQGANYGYTF; v_call: TRBV14; j_call: TRBJ1-2
cdr3_aa: CASSLGPRNTEAFF; v_call: TRBV3-1; j_call: TRBJ1-1
cdr3_aa: CASREGQGRLNTEAFF; v_call: TRBV7-8; j_call: TRBJ1-1
cdr3_aa: CASSLSRGDTQYF; v_call: TRBV7-2; j_call: TRBJ2-3
cdr3_aa: CASSLWGRGRVNQPQHF; v_call: TRBV7-2; j_call: TRBJ1-5
cdr3_aa: CASSQGVRGSKNIQYF; v_call: TRBV4-1; j_call: TRBJ2-4
cdr3_aa: CAISDPRELGETQYF; v_call: TRBV10-3; j_call: TRBJ2-5
cdr3_aa: CASSPGGGIHGQFF; v_call: TRBV7-2; j_call: TRBJ2-1
cdr3_aa: CASSQDLAGGFSQFF; v_call: TRBV4-2; j_call: TRBJ2-1
cdr3_aa: CASSFRGNYGYTF; v_call: TRBV6-5; j_call: TRBJ1-2
cdr3_aa: CASAADRTYGYTF; v_call: TRBV3-1; j_call: TRBJ1-2
cdr3_aa: CASSLAWGQGLNQPQHF; v_call: TRBV7-9; j_call: TRBJ1-5